These 18 T cell receptor beta chains originate from one sample sequenced in a study of cytomegalovirus exposure and HLA in healthy donors. Clones were read by immunoSEQ multiplex PCR, and TCRdb kept only the in-frame ones, dropping some. The sample carries around 300,000 clones, 75% to 90% recorded once. Sequenced input: PBMCs. These receptors were collected from a woman aged 25 to 39 in good health and CMV-seropositive.

This clone appeared a few times. This chain uses TRBV29-1 with TRBJ2-5; D may be TRBD2 (7 bases). The CDR3 runs 16 residues. The germline V and J ends were trimmed by 1 base and 4 bases, with 19 bases remaining between them. The germline V gene encodes CDR1 SQVTM and CDR2 ANQGSEA. This CDR3 is CSVEVVGGGAGETQYF. The CDR3 coding sequence is TGCAGCGTTGAAGTAGTTGGAGGGGGGGCTGGAGAGACCCAGTACTTC. Full variable domain (rest looked up from reference TRBV29-1 and TRBJ2-5): SAVISQKPSRDICQRGTSLTIQCQVDSQVTMMFWYRQQPGQSLTLIATANQGSEATYESGFVIDKFPISRPNLTFSTLTVSNMSPEDSSIYLCSVEVVGGGAGETQYFGPGTRLLVL.

In DNA, the CDR3 is TGTGCCAGCAGCCCCAGGGACAGCCATTGGGAGCCCCAGCATTTT. As protein: CASSPRDSHWEPQHF. V gene TRBV7-2 combines with J gene TRBJ1-5; 7 nucleotides line up with TRBD1. The CDR3 has 15 residues. V shed 5 bases, J shed 8 bases, and the junction held 12 bases outside the gene matches. Germline V CDR1 and CDR2: SGHTA, FQGNSA.

The chain carries TRBV6-5 and TRBJ2-7; weak D call: TRBD2 (6 bases). V was clipped by 6 bases and J by 2 bases, with 17 bases between them. Germline-derived CDR1 and CDR2 are MNHEY and SVGAGI. The CDR3 totals 15 residues. The CDR3 DNA sequence: TGTGCCAGCAGAACGGGGGAAAAGGCCCCCTACGAGCAGTACTTC. It codes for CASRTGEKAPYEQYF.

A word on this clone: One end of the junction fails to match germline, which may point to a read error. Other DNA variants within this sample encode the same CDR3. The rearrangement links TRBV29-1 to TRBJ2-7, with 9 bases that match TRBD1. The germline V gene encodes CDR1 SQVTM and CDR2 ANQGSEA. The length of the CDR3 is 14 residues. The CDR3 loop reads CSVEAGTGTYEQYF. CDR3 DNA: TGCAGCGTAGAAGCCGGGACAGGGACCTACGAGCAGTACTTC.

The rearrangement uses TRBV6-1 and TRBJ2-7; no reliable D call. V was clipped by 4 bases and J by 2 bases, with 15 bases between them. Germline V gives CDR1 MNHNS, CDR2 SASEGT. The CDR3 totals 15 residues. CDR3 DNA: TGTGCCAGCAGTGCTACACCCGACGGGCCCTACGAGCAGTACTTC. Translation: CASSATPDGPYEQYF.

This clone showed up just once. This chain connects TRBV10-3 to TRBJ1-2; D is unresolved. V was clipped by 0 bases and J by 8 bases, with 7 bases between them. The CDR3 has 12 residues. From germline, CDR1 is ENHRY and CDR2 SYGVKD. CDR3 loop: CAISESFRGYTF. The CDR3 DNA reads TGTGCCATCAGTGAGTCGTTCAGGGGCTACACCTTC.

This rearrangement joins TRBV7-6 to TRBJ2-3; 10 bases are a match to TRBD2. V lost 5 bases, J lost 6 bases, and 8 bases stayed unmatched. CDR1 is SGHVS, CDR2 FNYEAQ, per germline. CDR3 length equals 15 residues. CDR3 protein: CASSPGTSVEDTQYF. The CDR3, as DNA: TGTGCCAGCAGCCCCGGGACTAGCGTAGAGGATACGCAGTATTTT.

The V and J genes are TRBV5-6 and TRBJ2-7; D perhaps matches TRBD2 (5 bases). CDR1 SGHDT and CDR2 YYEEEE come from the germline V gene. V shed 2 bases and J shed 2 bases, with 8 bases lying between them. The CDR3 is 13 residues long. The CDR3 here is CASSFGVAYEQYF. The CDR3 DNA follows: TGTGCCAGCAGCTTCGGGGTTGCCTACGAGCAGTACTTC.

This clone showed up just a few times. The V gene is TRBV30, the J gene TRBJ1-5; perhaps TRBD1 as D (6 bases). The CDR3 runs to 13 residues. V was clipped by 3 bases and J by 8 bases, with 14 bases between them. CDR1 and CDR2 from the germline V gene are GTSNPN and SVGIG (reference sequence). The CDR3 reads CAWRNRAGEPQHF. The CDR3 region has the DNA TGTGCCTGGAGGAACAGGGCTGGGGAGCCCCAGCATTTT.

The chain is built from TRBV5-6 and TRBJ2-2; D remains unclear. V was clipped by 6 bases and J by 4 bases, with 13 bases between them. The CDR3 contains 14 residues. Germline V gene data show CDR1 as SGHDT and CDR2 as YYEEEE. The CDR3 DNA reads as TGTGCCAGCACCCGGGTGGGCGGCACCGGGGAGCTGTTTTTT. This sequence encodes CASTRVGGTGELFF.

V and J are TRBV7-2 and TRBJ2-3; D unresolved. CDR1 is SGHTA, CDR2 FQGNSA, per germline. The CDR3 consists of 14 residues. V gave up 2 bases and J gave up 0 bases, with 6 bases separating them. The CDR3 nucleotides are TGTGCCAGCAGCTTATCTAGAAGCACAGATACGCAGTATTTT. It yields the protein CASSLSRSTDTQYF.

The chain couples TRBV4-2 to TRBJ1-6, with D perhaps matching TRBD1 (5 bases). V lost 1 base to trimming and J lost 8 bases, with 12 bases between them. Germline V lookup: CDR1 LGHNA, CDR2 YNFKEQ. The CDR3 extends over 15 amino acids. CDR3 DNA: TGTGCCAGCAGCCAAGTTGGTGTCAGGGATTCACCCCTCCACTTT. Protein: CASSQVGVRDSPLHF.

The CDR3 sequence: CASSVAAGLAAYNEQFF. CDR3 coding DNA: TGTGCCAGCAGCGTAGCCGCGGGACTAGCGGCTTACAATGAGCAGTTCTTC. This chain links TRBV9 with TRBJ2-1; 11 bases fit TRBD2. The CDR3 is 17 amino acids. V lost 0 bases and J lost 4; bases outside the gene matches: 6. In germline, CDR1 is SGDLS, CDR2 YYNGEE.

The chain has TRBV5-1 and TRBJ1-1, with D perhaps matching TRBD1 (5 bases). The CDR3 extends over 14 amino acids. V lost 2 bases to trimming and J lost 0 bases, with 8 bases between them. Germline values: CDR1 SGHRS, CDR2 YFSETQ. CDR3 DNA sequence: TGCGCCAGCAGCTTAGGGGAGATGAACACTGAAGCTTTCTTT. It codes for CASSLGEMNTEAFF. Looking up the rest from reference TRBV5-1 and TRBJ1-1 gives the full variable domain: KAGVTQTPRYLIKTRGQQVTLSCSPISGHRSVSWYQQTPGQGLQFLFEYFSETQRNKGNFPGRFSGRQFSNSRSEMNVSTLELGDSALYLCASSLGEMNTEAFFGQGTRLTVV.

The chain is built from TRBV13 and TRBJ1-2, with D unresolved. CDR1 is PRHDT and CDR2 is FYEKMQ in the germline V gene (reference sequence). This CDR3 has 12 residues. The V gene lost 5 bases and the J gene lost 3 bases, with 7 bases spanning the gap. This CDR3 is CASSADYYGYTF. DNA for the CDR3: TGTGCCAGCAGCGCAGATTACTATGGCTACACCTTC. The entire variable domain, with the rest obtained from reference TRBV13 and TRBJ1-2, is as follows: AAGVIQSPRHLIKEKRETATLKCYPIPRHDTVYWYQQGPGQDPQFLISFYEKMQSDKGSIPDRFSAQQFSDYHSELNMSSLELGDSALYFCASSADYYGYTFGSGTRLTVV.

The chain joins TRBV7-2 to TRBJ2-2; D tentatively reads TRBD1 or TRBD2 (5 bases each). From germline, CDR1 is SGHTA and CDR2 FQGNSA. There are 15 residues in the CDR3. V lost 7 bases to trimming and J lost 5 bases, with 17 bases between them. The CDR3 here is CASKVGLEGTGELFF. The CDR3 DNA reads as TGTGCCAGCAAAGTGGGGCTTGAGGGGACCGGGGAGCTGTTTTTT.

The chain links TRBV9 to TRBJ2-3, with unresolved D. Germline lookup yields CDR1 SGDLS and CDR2 YYNGEE. Trimming removed 3 bases from V and 3 bases from J, with 8 bases in between. This CDR3 region has 13 residues. The CDR3 reads CASSATGTDTQYF. CDR3 DNA sequence: TGTGCCAGCAGCGCAACGGGTACAGATACGCAGTATTTT. The variable domain in full, completed from reference TRBV9 and TRBJ2-3, reads DSGVTQTPKHLITATGQRVTLRCSPRSGDLSVYWYQQSLDQGLQFLIQYYNGEERAKGNILERFSAQQFPDLHSELNLSSLELGDSALYFCASSATGTDTQYFGPGTRLTVL.

The CDR3 DNA reads TGTGCCAGCAGCCTGGGGGTGTGGAGTACAACTGGCTACACCTTC. This codes for CASSLGVWSTTGYTF. The chain carries TRBV4-2 and TRBJ1-2; the D gene is possibly TRBD1 (5 bases). Between the trimmed V and J ends, which lost 4 bases and 7 bases, there was a span of 19 bases. The CDR3 loop spans 15 amino acids. CDR1 is LGHNA and CDR2 is YNFKEQ in the germline V gene.